The 19 T cell receptor beta chains below all came from one sample that was sequenced in a study of response to subunit inactivated influenza vaccine. A single record per CDR3 protein comes from TCRdb applying MiXCR to the RT-PCR reads. The sample gives over 450,000 distinct CDR3 sequences, 13% of which show up once; 13% is in the top ten. Sample: PBMCs from blood, taken roughly 46 days after vaccination. Receptor source: a man over 45 who received an inactivated influenza vaccine.

This clonotype was recorded a few times. The rearrangement joins TRBV4-1 to TRBJ2-1, with D perhaps matching TRBD2 (7 bases). The germline V gene has CDR1 MGHRA and CDR2 YSYEKL. The CDR3 runs to 16 residues. Trimming removed 3 bases from V and 7 bases from J, with 19 bases in between. CDR3 bases: TGCGCCAGCAGCCACTGGAGTGGGGGGGCCATGAATGAGCAGTTCTTC. Its protein is CASSHWSGGAMNEQFF.

The chain employs TRBV15 and TRBJ2-7, with D maybe TRBD1 (5 bases). Trimming pared 4 bases from V and 6 bases from J, leaving 7 bases between. The germline gives CDR1 LNHNV, CDR2 YYDKDF (reference sequence). This CDR3 is built from 11 residues. The CDR3 DNA reads as TGTGCCACCAGCAAGGGGTTCGAGCAGTACTTC. Translating it yields CATSKGFEQYF.

CDR3 protein: CASKLAGASETQYF. The CDR3 region has the DNA TGTGCCAGCAAATTAGCGGGGGCATCTGAGACCCAGTACTTC. The rearrangement links TRBV2 to TRBJ2-5, with 9 nucleotides matching TRBD2. The CDR3 loop spans 14 amino acids. V dropped 7 bases and J dropped 5; count of bases not matched to a gene: 8. CDR1 is SNHLY and CDR2 is FYNNEI in the germline V gene.

This clonotype was found a few times. The chain combines TRBV11-2 with TRBJ2-7; TRBD2 agrees at 7 bases. The junction had 9 bases not matched to a gene; V was cut back by 10 bases and J by 3 bases. Germline loops: CDR1 SGHAT, CDR2 FQNNGV. The CDR3 contains 13 residues. CDR3 protein: CAITGRTDYEQYF. DNA for the CDR3: TGTGCCATAACCGGGAGGACCGACTACGAGCAGTACTTC.

This clonotype was counted a few times. The V and J genes are TRBV15 and TRBJ2-3, with 9 bases that match TRBD1. Germline CDR1 and CDR2: LNHNV and YYDKDF (reference sequence). The V segment lost 2 bases and the J segment 6 bases; nucleotides outside the gene matches: 3. There are 14 residues in the CDR3. CDR3 DNA: TGTGCCACCAGCAGACTACAGGGGGCGGATACGCAGTATTTT. Translated: CATSRLQGADTQYF. Drawing the rest from reference TRBV15 and TRBJ2-3, the complete variable domain is DAMVIQNPRYQVTQFGKPVTLSCSQTLNHNVMYWYQQKSSQAPKLLFHYYDKDFNNEADTPDNFQSRRPNTSFCFLDIRSPGLGDTAMYLCATSRLQGADTQYFGPGTRLTVL.

This clonotype has just one count. At one of its ends the junction is not consistent with the germline gene, which may arise from a read error. The chain uses TRBV18 and TRBJ2-3; the match to TRBD2 covers 10 bases. Germline CDR1 and CDR2: KGHSH and LQKENI. CDR3 size: 16 residues. In DNA, the CDR3 is TGTGCCAGCTCACCCAACTCCCCACTAGCGGGGCGACTAAAGCATTTT. Its protein is CASSPNSPLAGRLKHF.

V usage is TRBV4-2 and J usage is TRBJ1-1; a possible D gene is TRBD1 (6 bases). Trimming removed 0 bases at V and 10 bases at J, with 15 bases between. This CDR3 comprises 14 residues. Per germline, CDR1 LGHNA and CDR2 YNFKEQ. This CDR3 reads CASSQESAGAVAFF. Here the CDR3 DNA reads TGTGCCAGCAGCCAAGAGTCCGCAGGGGCAGTAGCTTTCTTT.

This rearrangement joins TRBV10-1 to TRBJ1-4, with 8 bases aligning to TRBD1. Germline V gene data show CDR1 as WNHNN and CDR2 as SYGVQD (reference sequence). CDR3 length equals 14 residues. V lost 6 bases and J lost 10; bases outside the gene matches: 10. The DNA of the CDR3 is TGCGCCAGCAGCCTCGGACAGGGTGGAAGAAAACTGTTTTTT. It is translated as CASSLGQGGRKLFF.

The CDR3 DNA follows: TGTGCCAGCACCAACCAGGGCGGCTCCTACGAGCAGTACTTC. Amino acid sequence: CASTNQGGSYEQYF. The chain recombines TRBV12-3 or TRBV12-4 with TRBJ2-7; possibly TRBD1 for D (5 bases). V was cut by 7 bases and J by 0 bases, with 13 bases left in between. This CDR3 has 14 amino acids.

This clonotype has ten or more counts. This chain connects TRBV7-2 to TRBJ2-1; TRBD1 aligns across 12 bases. CDR1 is SGHTA, CDR2 FQGNSA, per germline. V lost 2 bases, J lost 6 bases, and 2 bases stayed unmatched. The CDR3 consists of 15 residues. This chain's CDR3 is CASSLQGQGANEQFF. The CDR3 coding sequence is TGTGCCAGCAGCTTACAGGGACAGGGGGCCAATGAGCAGTTCTTC.

The rearrangement links TRBV24-1 to TRBJ2-6; D gene unclear. This CDR3 comprises 18 residues. The V end was cut by 3 bases, the J end by 0 bases, with 14 bases between. CDR1 KGHDR and CDR2 SFDVKD come from the germline V gene. The CDR3: CATSDTIGSSSGANVLTF. The DNA for the CDR3 is TGTGCCACCAGTGATACAATTGGTTCCAGCTCTGGGGCCAACGTCCTGACTTTC.

This clonotype was counted between two and nine times. This chain connects TRBV7-2 to TRBJ1-1; the D gene is possibly TRBD1 (6 bases). This CDR3 comprises 14 residues. Germline CDR1 SGHTA, CDR2 FQGNSA. V shed 1 base and J shed 4 bases, with 10 bases lying between them. The CDR3 nucleotides are TGTGCCAGCAGCTTAGAACCAGGGGCCACTGAAGCTTTCTTT. This translates into CASSLEPGATEAFF.

The chain joins TRBV7-9 to TRBJ1-6; possible D gene TRBD1, 6 bases. The V end was cut by 5 bases, the J end by 5 bases, with 10 bases between. The germline gives CDR1 SEHNR, CDR2 FQNEAQ (reference sequence). This CDR3 region has 14 residues. CDR3 nucleotide sequence: TGTGCCAGCAGCCCCTGGGACAATAATTCACCCCTCCACTTT. Translation gives CASSPWDNNSPLHF.

This clonotype has at least ten counts. The J gene is TRBJ2-7, the V gene TRBV20-1; 8 bases are a match to TRBD2. V shed 1 base and J 6 bases; nucleotides not matched to a gene: 5. CDR3 length: 13 amino acids. CDR1 is DFQATT, CDR2 SNEGSKA, per germline (reference sequence). This CDR3 is CSARGTSPREQYF. CDR3 coding DNA: TGCAGTGCTAGAGGGACTAGCCCCCGCGAGCAGTACTTC.

This clonotype was counted a few times. The rearrangement joins TRBV7-9 to TRBJ2-7; 10 nucleotides match TRBD1. Losses at the gene ends were 2 bases for V and 2 bases for J; bases not matched to a gene: 3. Germline loops: CDR1 SEHNR, CDR2 FQNEAQ (reference sequence). The CDR3 loop spans 15 amino acids. The DNA of the CDR3 is TGTGCCAGCAGCTTAAGGGACAGGGGACCCTACGAGCAGTACTTC. Translated, it gives CASSLRDRGPYEQYF.

V and J are TRBV29-1 and TRBJ2-7; 9 bases map to TRBD1. This CDR3 comprises 13 residues. CDR1 and CDR2 from the germline V gene are SQVTM and ANQGSEA. J gave up 3 bases and V 3 bases, and 3 bases lay outside the gene matches. CDR3: CSVDAGQGYEQYF. The CDR3, as DNA: TGCAGCGTTGACGCGGGACAGGGCTACGAGCAGTACTTC.

The V call is TRBV7-3, the J call TRBJ2-3, with D possibly being TRBD1 (6 bases). Germline CDR1 SGHTA, CDR2 FQGTGA. The CDR3 consists of 17 residues. The V gene lost 5 bases and the J gene lost 0 bases, with 18 bases spanning the gap. As DNA, the CDR3 is TGTGCCAGCAGCCCAGCGGCCAGGGGCCTGAGCACAGATACGCAGTATTTT. Translation: CASSPAARGLSTDTQYF.

This clonotype occurred a few times. The V and J genes are TRBV29-1 and TRBJ2-7; TRBD1 is a possible D gene (6 bases). Germline V lookup: CDR1 SQVTM, CDR2 ANQGSEA. The CDR3 runs to 15 residues. The V gene lost 0 bases and the J gene lost 0 bases, with 12 bases spanning the gap. The DNA for the CDR3 is TGCAGCGTTGAAGACGTAGGACAGAGCTCCTACGAGCAGTACTTC. This translates into CSVEDVGQSSYEQYF.

The chain recombines TRBV28 with TRBJ2-5; D not resolved. Per germline, CDR1 MDHEN and CDR2 SYDVKM. Trimming took off 5 bases at V and 5 bases at J, with 21 bases between the two ends. The CDR3 contains 16 residues. The CDR3 DNA reads as TGTGCCAGCAGTACCGTTCAGGTTTCCTTCGTGGAGACCCAGTACTTC. It specifies CASSTVQVSFVETQYF.